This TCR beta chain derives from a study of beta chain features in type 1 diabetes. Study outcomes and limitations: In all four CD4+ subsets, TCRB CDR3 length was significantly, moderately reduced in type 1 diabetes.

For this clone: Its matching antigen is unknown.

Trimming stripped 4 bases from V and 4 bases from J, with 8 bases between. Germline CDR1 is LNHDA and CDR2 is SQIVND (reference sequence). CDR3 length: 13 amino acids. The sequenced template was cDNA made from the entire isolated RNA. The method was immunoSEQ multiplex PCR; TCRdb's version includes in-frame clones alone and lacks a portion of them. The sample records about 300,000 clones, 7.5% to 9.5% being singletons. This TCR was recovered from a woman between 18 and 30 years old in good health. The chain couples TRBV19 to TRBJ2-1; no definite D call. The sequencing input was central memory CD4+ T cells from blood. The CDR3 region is CASSTRFYNEQFF. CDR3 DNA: TGTGCCAGTAGTACCAGGTTTTACAATGAGCAGTTCTTC.